The clone carrying this T cell receptor (beta chain) was counted a few times. Its antigen is not known. These data come from a study of response to subunit inactivated influenza vaccine. Overall study findings and caveats: That few new T cells are recruited by each seasonal influenza vaccination was the authors' suggestion.

TCRdb re-called the RT-PCR reads with MiXCR, one entry per CDR3 protein. The table lists around 320,000 distinct CDR3 sequences, 22% of them singletons. V lost 8 bases and J 8 bases, leaving 18 bases between the germline ends. This CDR3 is built from 14 residues. The germline CDR1 and CDR2 sequences are SEHNR and FQNEAQ (reference sequence). The clonotype was recovered from a man in his fifties or sixties who received an inactivated influenza vaccine. The chain carries TRBV7-9 and TRBJ1-4; a possible D gene is TRBD1 (6 bases). Sequenced here: PBMCs from blood, sampled about 20 months after vaccination. The CDR3 protein is CASAPFGGREKLFF. The CDR3 DNA is TGTGCCAGCGCCCCCTTTGGGGGCAGAGAAAAACTGTTTTTT.